Shown below are 6 T cell receptor beta chains from a single sample sequenced in a study of blood T cell repertoires in COVID-19. This table comes from immunoSEQ multiplex PCR, and its TCRdb copy is limited to in-frame clones, with some not included. The sample lists about 210,000 clones, roughly 75% occurring once. Sequenced input: peripheral blood. Every receptor here comes from a woman aged 70-85 years with acute or convalescent COVID-19.

As DNA, the CDR3 is TGTGCCAGCAGCTTAGGGGGGGGGTTAAACTCCTACGAGCAGTACTTC. It is translated as CASSLGGGLNSYEQYF. The chain is built from TRBV7-2 and TRBJ2-7; 7 nucleotides agree with TRBD2. Germline V CDR1 and CDR2: SGHTA, FQGNSA. The CDR3 totals 16 residues. V shed 1 base, J shed 0 bases, and the junction held 6 bases outside the gene matches.

This chain links TRBV7-2 with TRBJ2-3, with 8 bases matching TRBD2. CDR3 length: 15 amino acids. Germline V gene sequence: CDR1 SGHTA, CDR2 FQGNSA. Trimming at V came to 1 base and at J to 5 bases, leaving 5 bases not matched to a gene. For the CDR3, the DNA is TGTGCCAGCAGCTTAGTTCGGGGGGGGTTAGATACGCAGTATTTT. Translated: CASSLVRGGLDTQYF.

This clone was counted between two and nine times. The V call is TRBV10-1, the J call TRBJ2-3; no clear D gene. Germline lookup yields CDR1 WNHNN and CDR2 SYGVQD (reference sequence). Trimming took off 0 bases at V and 2 bases at J, with 9 bases between the two ends. The CDR3 consists of 15 residues. CDR3 region: CASSESGRFTDTQYF. The CDR3 DNA is TGCGCCAGCAGTGAGTCAGGCAGGTTCACAGATACGCAGTATTTT.

The CDR3 coding sequence is TGCGCCAGCAGCTTGGACAGGTTGCCGAATACGCAGTATTTT. Protein: CASSLDRLPNTQYF. V is TRBV5-1 and J is TRBJ2-3; D is possibly TRBD1 (5 bases). Trimming removed 0 bases at V and 7 bases at J, with 12 bases between. The germline CDR1 and CDR2 sequences are SGHRS and YFSETQ. The CDR3 is 14 amino acids.

This clone has only one observation. The chain carries TRBV5-1 and TRBJ2-5; the D is unclear. The CDR3 is made up of 15 amino acids. V lost 2 bases and J 5 bases, leaving 16 bases between the germline ends. From germline, CDR1 is SGHRS and CDR2 YFSETQ. The CDR3 here is CASSFGPNERETQYF. The CDR3 bases are TGCGCCAGCAGCTTTGGCCCGAACGAACGTGAGACCCAGTACTTC.

This clone was detected once. The genes are TRBV19 and TRBJ1-1; no clear D. The CDR3 loop spans 14 amino acids. Trimming removed 8 bases at V and 2 bases at J, with 15 bases between. CDR1 and CDR2 (germline): LNHDA, SQIVND (reference sequence). This CDR3 reads CASYYQRVNTEAFF. The CDR3 DNA reads TGTGCCAGTTACTATCAGAGGGTTAACACTGAAGCTTTCTTT.